One T cell receptor beta chain is described in this entry. Its antigen is unknown. This sample is drawn from a study of T cell repertoires in cytomegalovirus infection. Looking at the study overall: Both a matching HLA type and CMV infection were indicated by public TCR beta signatures.

This CDR3 region has 15 residues. V shed 0 bases and J shed 5 bases, with 12 bases lying between them. Germline V gene lookup returns CDR1 SGDLS and CDR2 YYNGEE. TCRdb re-called the reads through MiXCR, storing one row per CDR3 protein. Of roughly 860,000 distinct CDR3 sequences listed, approximately 30% are singletons. This rearrangement joins TRBV9 to TRBJ2-1; tentatively, D is TRBD2 (6 bases). The TCR comes from a human donor in good health (CMV status not recorded). Some clones in this sample may be carry-over from other donors' samples. The sequencing here drew on cultured CD8+ T cells from PBMCs, taken from culture after CMV antigen stimulation. The CDR3 protein is CASSVVIGLNNEQFF. The CDR3 DNA sequence: TGTGCCAGCAGCGTAGTGATCGGACTAAACAATGAGCAGTTCTTC.